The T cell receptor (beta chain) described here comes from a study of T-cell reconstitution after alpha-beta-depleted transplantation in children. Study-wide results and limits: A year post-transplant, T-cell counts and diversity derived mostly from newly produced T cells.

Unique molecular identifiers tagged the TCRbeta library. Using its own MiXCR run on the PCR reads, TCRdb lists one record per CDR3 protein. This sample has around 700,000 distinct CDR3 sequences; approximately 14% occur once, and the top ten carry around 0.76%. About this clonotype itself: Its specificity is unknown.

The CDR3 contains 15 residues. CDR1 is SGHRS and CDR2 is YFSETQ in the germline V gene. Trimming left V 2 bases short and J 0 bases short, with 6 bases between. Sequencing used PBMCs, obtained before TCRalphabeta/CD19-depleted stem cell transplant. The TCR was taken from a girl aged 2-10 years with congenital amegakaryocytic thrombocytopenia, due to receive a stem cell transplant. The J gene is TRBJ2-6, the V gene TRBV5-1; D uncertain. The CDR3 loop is CASSLPNSGANVLTF. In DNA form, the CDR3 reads TGCGCCAGCAGCTTACCGAACTCTGGGGCCAACGTCCTGACTTTC.